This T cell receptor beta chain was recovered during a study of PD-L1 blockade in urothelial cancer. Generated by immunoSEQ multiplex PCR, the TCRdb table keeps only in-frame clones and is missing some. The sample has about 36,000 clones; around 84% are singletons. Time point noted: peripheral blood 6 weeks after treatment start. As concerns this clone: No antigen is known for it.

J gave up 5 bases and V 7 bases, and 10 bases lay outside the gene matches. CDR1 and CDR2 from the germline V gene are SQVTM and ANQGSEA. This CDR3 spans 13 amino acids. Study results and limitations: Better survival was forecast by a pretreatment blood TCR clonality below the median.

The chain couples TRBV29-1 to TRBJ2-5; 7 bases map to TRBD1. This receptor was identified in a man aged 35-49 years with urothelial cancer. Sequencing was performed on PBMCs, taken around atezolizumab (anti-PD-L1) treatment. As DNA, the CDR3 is TGCAGCGAGGGGATAGGGGGCAGGGAGACCCAGTACTTC. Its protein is CSEGIGGRETQYF.